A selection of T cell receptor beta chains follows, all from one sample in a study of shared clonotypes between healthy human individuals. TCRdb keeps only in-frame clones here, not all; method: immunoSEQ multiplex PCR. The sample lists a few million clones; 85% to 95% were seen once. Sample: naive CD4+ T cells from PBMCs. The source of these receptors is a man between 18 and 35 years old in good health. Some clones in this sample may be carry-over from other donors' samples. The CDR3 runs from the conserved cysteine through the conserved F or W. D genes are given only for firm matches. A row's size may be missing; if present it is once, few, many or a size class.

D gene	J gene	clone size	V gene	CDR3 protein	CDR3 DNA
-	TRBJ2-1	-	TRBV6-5	CASSYVLGTPYNEQFF	TGTGCCAGCAGTTATGTTTTGGGGACACCTTACAATGAGCAGTTCTTC
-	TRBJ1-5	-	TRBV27	CASSLRGGASNQPQHF	TGTGCCAGCAGTTTAAGGGGGGGGGCGAGCAATCAGCCCCAGCATTTT
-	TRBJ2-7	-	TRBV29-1	CSVGSGPSYEQYF	TGCAGCGTTGGATCTGGGCCCTCCTACGAGCAGTACTTC
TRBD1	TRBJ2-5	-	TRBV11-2	CASSLFFGTGAQETQYF	TGTGCCAGCAGCTTATTTTTCGGGACAGGGGCTCAAGAGACCCAGTACTTC
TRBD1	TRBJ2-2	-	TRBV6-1	CASIQGANTGELFF	TGTGCCAGCATCCAGGGGGCGAACACCGGGGAGCTGTTTTTT
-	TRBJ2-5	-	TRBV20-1	CSARVSETQYF	TGCAGTGCTAGAGTATCAGAGACCCAGTACTTC
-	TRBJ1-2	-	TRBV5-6	CASSFGSLYGYTF	TGTGCCAGCAGCTTTGGGTCACTCTATGGCTACACCTTC
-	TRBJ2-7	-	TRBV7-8	CASSLRGPIGQYF	TGTGCCAGCAGCTTAAGGGGACCGATAGGACAGTACTTC
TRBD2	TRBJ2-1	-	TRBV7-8	CASSSVTSGRNEQFF	TGTGCCAGCAGCTCAGTTACTAGCGGGCGGAATGAGCAGTTCTTC
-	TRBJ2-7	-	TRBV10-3	CAISGRGLFAEQYF	TGTGCCATCAGCGGACGGGGACTCTTTGCCGAGCAGTACTTC
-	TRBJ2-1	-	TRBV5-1	CASSSGVAVAAEQFF	TGCGCCAGCAGCTCTGGCGTGGCAGTAGCGGCAGAGCAGTTCTTC
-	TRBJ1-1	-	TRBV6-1	CASSEAGGRDLAEAFF	TGTGCCAGCAGTGAAGCAGGTGGCAGGGACTTGGCTGAAGCTTTCTTT
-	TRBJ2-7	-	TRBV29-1	CSVTIWGEQYF	TGCAGCGTAACCATTTGGGGCGAGCAGTACTTC
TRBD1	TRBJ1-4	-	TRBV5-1	CASSLGNRGSEKLFF	TGCGCCAGCAGCTTGGGGAACAGGGGGTCTGAAAAACTGTTTTTT
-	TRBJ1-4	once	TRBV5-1	CASSLGQSLSNEKLFF	TGCGCCAGCAGCTTGGGACAGTCGTTGAGTAATGAAAAACTGTTTTTT
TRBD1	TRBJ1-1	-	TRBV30	CAWSPPTGDLANTEAFF	TGTGCCTGGAGTCCGCCGACAGGGGACCTAGCGAACACTGAAGCTTTCTTT
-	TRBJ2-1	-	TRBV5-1	CASSLERYNEQFF	TGCGCCAGCAGCTTGGAACGTTACAATGAGCAGTTCTTC
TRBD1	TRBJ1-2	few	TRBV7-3	CASSSPGTGYGYTF	TGTGCCAGCAGTTCACCCGGGACAGGCTATGGCTACACCTTC
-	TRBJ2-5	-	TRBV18	CASSPPQGIPAQYF	TGTGCCAGCTCACCACCCCAGGGGATTCCGGCCCAGTACTTC
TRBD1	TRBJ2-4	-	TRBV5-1	CASSLGGQGQDIQYF	TGCGCCAGCAGCCTGGGGGGACAGGGACAGGACATTCAGTACTTC
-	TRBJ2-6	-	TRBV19	CASSIEGSGANVLTF	TGTGCCAGTAGTATCGAGGGTTCTGGGGCCAACGTCCTGACTTTC
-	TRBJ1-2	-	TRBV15	CATSREALGYGYTF	TGTGCCACCAGCAGAGAAGCCCTGGGGTATGGCTACACCTTC
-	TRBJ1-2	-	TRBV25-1	CASSESGGRAGAYGYTF	TGTGCCAGCAGTGAATCGGGAGGTAGGGCGGGGGCCTATGGCTACACCTTC
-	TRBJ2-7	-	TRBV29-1	CSVTYRDSAYEQYF	TGCAGCGTGACGTACCGGGACTCGGCCTACGAGCAGTACTTC
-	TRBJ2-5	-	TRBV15	CATSRDRPDQETQYF	TGTGCCACCAGCAGAGATCGTCCGGACCAAGAGACCCAGTACTTC
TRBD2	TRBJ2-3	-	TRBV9	CASSVASGGQDTQYF	TGTGCCAGCAGCGTGGCTAGCGGGGGTCAAGATACGCAGTATTTT
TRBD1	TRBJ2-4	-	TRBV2	CASRGPGTGGATKNIQYF	TGTGCCAGCAGAGGTCCCGGGACAGGGGGCGCGACCAAAAACATTCAGTACTTC
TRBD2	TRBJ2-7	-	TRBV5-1	CASSSGGTRSYEQYF	TGCGCCAGCAGCTCGGGAGGGACGAGATCCTACGAGCAGTACTTC
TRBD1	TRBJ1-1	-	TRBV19	CASSEITRDSPEAFF	TGTGCCAGTAGTGAAATCACCCGGGACAGCCCTGAAGCTTTCTTT
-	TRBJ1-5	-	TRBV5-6	CASSFRDSNQPQHF	TGTGCCAGCAGCTTTCGGGATAGCAATCAGCCCCAGCATTTT
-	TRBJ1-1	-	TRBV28	CASSLGVRGATEAFF	TGTGCCAGCAGTTTAGGGGTCCGGGGGGCCACTGAAGCTTTCTTT
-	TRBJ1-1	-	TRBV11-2	CASSRQRGNTEAFF	TGTGCCAGCAGCAGACAGAGGGGCAACACTGAAGCTTTCTTT
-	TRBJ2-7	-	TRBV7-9	CASSLYDSSYEQYF	TGTGCCAGCAGCTTATATGACAGCTCCTACGAGCAGTACTTC
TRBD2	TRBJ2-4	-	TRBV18	CASSPDVYPSGQGRAKNIQYF	TGTGCCAGCTCACCCGACGTCTATCCTAGCGGACAAGGGAGGGCCAAAAACATTCAGTACTTC
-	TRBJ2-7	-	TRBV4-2	CASSQDLGIGSYEQYF	TGTGCCAGCAGCCAAGATTTGGGTATAGGGTCCTACGAGCAGTACTTC
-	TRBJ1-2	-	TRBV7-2	CASSIRGNYGYTF	TGTGCCAGCAGCATCCGGGGAAACTATGGCTACACCTTC
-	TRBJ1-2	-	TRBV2	CASSPNNYGYTF	TGTGCCAGTAGCCCCAACAACTATGGCTACACCTTC
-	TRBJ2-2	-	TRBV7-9	CASSLEGPGELFF	TGTGCCAGCAGCTTGGAGGGTCCAGGGGAGCTGTTTTTT
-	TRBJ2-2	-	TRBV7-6	CASSFSGTGELFF	TGTGCCAGCAGCTTTAGTGGAACCGGGGAGCTGTTTTTT
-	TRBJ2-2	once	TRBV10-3	CAISPGVNTGELFF	TGTGCCATCAGCCCGGGAGTTAACACCGGGGAGCTGTTTTTT
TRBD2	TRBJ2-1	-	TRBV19	CASSIGKLVAGLYNEQFF	TGTGCCAGTAGTATAGGTAAACTAGTAGCGGGACTCTACAATGAGCAGTTCTTC
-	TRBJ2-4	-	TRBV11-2	CASSLEGLAKNIQYF	TGTGCCAGCAGCTTAGAAGGCTTAGCCAAAAACATTCAGTACTTC
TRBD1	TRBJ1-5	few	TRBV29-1	CSAMRDRDQPQHF	TGCAGCGCTATGCGGGACAGAGATCAGCCCCAGCATTTT
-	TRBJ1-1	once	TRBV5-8	CASSSYREGTEAFF	TGTGCCAGCAGCTCATACAGGGAGGGCACTGAAGCTTTCTTT
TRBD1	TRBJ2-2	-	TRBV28	CASSLRFTGAGELFF	TGTGCCAGCAGTTTGCGATTCACAGGGGCCGGGGAGCTGTTTTTT
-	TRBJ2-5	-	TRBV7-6	CASSLTTWETQYF	TGTGCCAGCAGCTTAACTACATGGGAGACCCAGTACTTC
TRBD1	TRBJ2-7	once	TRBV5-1	CASSLVGQGAVKRKDEQYF	TGCGCCAGCAGCTTGGTGGGACAGGGGGCGGTAAAAAGGAAGGACGAGCAGTACTTC
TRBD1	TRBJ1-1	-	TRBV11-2	CASSQGQGWSTEAFF	TGTGCCAGCAGCCAGGGACAGGGCTGGAGCACTGAAGCTTTCTTT
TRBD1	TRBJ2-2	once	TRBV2	CASSIETGLNTGELFF	TGTGCCAGCAGTATCGAGACAGGGCTGAACACCGGGGAGCTGTTTTTT
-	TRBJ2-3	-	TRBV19	CASTPGAGTDTQYF	TGTGCCAGTACCCCAGGGGCTGGCACAGATACGCAGTATTTT
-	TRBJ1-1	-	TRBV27	CASSLLTGGRSGTEAFF	TGTGCCAGCAGTTTACTCACGGGGGGGCGGTCCGGGACTGAAGCTTTCTTT
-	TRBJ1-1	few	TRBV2	CASSRGTEAFF	TGTGCCAGCAGCCGTGGGACGGAAGCTTTCTTT
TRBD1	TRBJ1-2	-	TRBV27	CASSFPGQGNGYTF	TGTGCCAGCAGTTTCCCGGGACAGGGGAATGGCTACACCTTC
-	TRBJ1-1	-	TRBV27	CASSLTTWRSNTEAFF	TGTGCCAGCAGTTTAACGACGTGGCGGTCGAACACTGAAGCTTTCTTT